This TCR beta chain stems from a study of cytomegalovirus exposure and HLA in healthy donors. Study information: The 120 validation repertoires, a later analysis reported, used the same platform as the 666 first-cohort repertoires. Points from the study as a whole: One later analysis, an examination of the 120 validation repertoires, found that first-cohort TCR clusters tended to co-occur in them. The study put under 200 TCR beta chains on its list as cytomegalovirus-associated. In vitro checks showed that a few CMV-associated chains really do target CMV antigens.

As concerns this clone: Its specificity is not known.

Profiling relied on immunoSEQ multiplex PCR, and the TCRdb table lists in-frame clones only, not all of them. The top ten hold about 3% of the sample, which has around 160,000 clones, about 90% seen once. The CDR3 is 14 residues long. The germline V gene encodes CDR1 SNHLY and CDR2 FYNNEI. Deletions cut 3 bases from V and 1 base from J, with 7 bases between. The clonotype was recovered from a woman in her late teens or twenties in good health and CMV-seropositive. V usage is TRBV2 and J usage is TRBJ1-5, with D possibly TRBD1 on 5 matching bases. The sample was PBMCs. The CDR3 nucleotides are TGTGCCAGCAGTGAGCGGGACAGCAATCAGCCCCAGCATTTT. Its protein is CASSERDSNQPQHF.